The TCR beta chain under discussion was sequenced for a study of blood T cell repertoires in COVID-19. Study at large: PBMCs, B-cell-depleted T cells, or T cells provided the cDNA or gDNA that made up the material.

Trimming left V 5 bases short and J 5 bases short, with 18 bases between. The CDR3 is 15 residues long. Germline CDR1 and CDR2: MGHRA and YSYEKL. Methods used by the authors: Amplification from reference gene primers served as the basis for estimated nucleated cell counts. Method: immunoSEQ multiplex PCR; TCRdb's copy keeps in-frame clones and lacks some. That table supplies the V and J calls and clone size; D and trimming were determined from the DNA. This sample yields approximately 100,000 clones, of which 70% to 80% are seen a single time; 6% to 6.5% belongs to the top ten. The chain couples TRBV4-1 to TRBJ1-1; D may be TRBD1 (5 bases). The material sequenced was peripheral blood. The receptor's source is a man aged 80 or over with COVID-19, enrolled during active disease. CDR3 bases: TGCGCCAGCAGCACAGGCCGGGGGGGAGGGACTGAAGCTTTCTTT. It encodes CASSTGRGGGTEAFF.